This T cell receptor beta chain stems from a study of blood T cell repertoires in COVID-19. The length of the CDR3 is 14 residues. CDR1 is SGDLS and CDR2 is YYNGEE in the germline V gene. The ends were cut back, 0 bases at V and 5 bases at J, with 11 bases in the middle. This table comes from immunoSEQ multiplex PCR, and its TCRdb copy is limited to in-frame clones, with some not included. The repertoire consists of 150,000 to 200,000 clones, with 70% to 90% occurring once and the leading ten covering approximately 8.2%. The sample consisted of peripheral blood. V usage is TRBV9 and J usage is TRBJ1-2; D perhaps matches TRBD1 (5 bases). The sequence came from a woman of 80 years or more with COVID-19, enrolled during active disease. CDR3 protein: CASSVATRAYGYTF. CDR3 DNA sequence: TGTGCCAGCAGCGTAGCTACCAGGGCGTATGGCTACACCTTC.